This section outlines one T cell receptor (beta chain) sequence together with its context. This record comes from a study of cytomegalovirus exposure and HLA in healthy donors. There are 14 residues in the CDR3. After removal of 7 bases from V and 4 bases from J, the junction contained 6 bases not matched to a gene. Germline V lookup: CDR1 LNHDA, CDR2 SQIVND (reference sequence). Primers for the PCR totalled 60 Vbeta and 13 Jbeta. Profiling relied on immunoSEQ multiplex PCR, and the TCRdb table lists in-frame clones only, not all of them. The sample lists under 250,000 clones; 70% to 80% were seen once.

V is TRBV19 and J is TRBJ2-1, with 8 nucleotides matching TRBD2. Sequenced sample: PBMCs. The receptor comes from a male donor in good health and CMV-seronegative. The CDR3 loop is CASTATSGYNEQFF. The DNA of the CDR3 is TGTGCCAGTACCGCTACTAGCGGTTACAATGAGCAGTTCTTC. The full variable domain, completed using reference TRBV19 and TRBJ2-1, is DGGITQSPKYLFRKEGQNVTLSCEQNLNHDAMYWYRQDPGQGLRLIYYSQIVNDFQKGDIAEGYSVSREKKESFPLTVTSAQKNPTAFYLCASTATSGYNEQFFGPGTRLTVL.